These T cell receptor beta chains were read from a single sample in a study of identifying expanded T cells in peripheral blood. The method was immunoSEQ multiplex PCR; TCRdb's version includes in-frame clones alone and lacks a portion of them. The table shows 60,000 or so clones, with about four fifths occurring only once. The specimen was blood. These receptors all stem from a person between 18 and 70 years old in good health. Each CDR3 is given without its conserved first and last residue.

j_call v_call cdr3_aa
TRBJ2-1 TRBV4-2 ASSQGGLAGGVVRYNEQF
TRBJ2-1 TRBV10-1 ASSEDRGKQF
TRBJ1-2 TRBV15 ATSSAVVGWDGYT
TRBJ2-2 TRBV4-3 ASSQELGVDTGELF
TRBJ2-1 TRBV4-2 ASSQDWRGQGGNEQF
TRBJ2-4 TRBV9 ASSAAAGGTSIQY
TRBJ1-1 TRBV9 ASSVGQGAWDTEAF
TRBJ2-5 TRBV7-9 ASSPIEYQETQY
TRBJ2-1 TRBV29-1 SGTQGGGYNEQF
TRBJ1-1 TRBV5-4 ASSEDRGSEAF
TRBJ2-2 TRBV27 ASRTTSGGRAGELF
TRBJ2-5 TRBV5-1 ASSLGLAGGLPLQETQY
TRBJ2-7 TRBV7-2 ASSPTRGFYEQY
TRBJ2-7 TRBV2 ASSEAAGDLLYEQY
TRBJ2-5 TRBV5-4 ASSPGTGRRQETQY
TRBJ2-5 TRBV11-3 ASSLTGWGETQY
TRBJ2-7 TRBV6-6 ASSHSGRRSYEQY
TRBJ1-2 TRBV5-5 ASGENYGYT